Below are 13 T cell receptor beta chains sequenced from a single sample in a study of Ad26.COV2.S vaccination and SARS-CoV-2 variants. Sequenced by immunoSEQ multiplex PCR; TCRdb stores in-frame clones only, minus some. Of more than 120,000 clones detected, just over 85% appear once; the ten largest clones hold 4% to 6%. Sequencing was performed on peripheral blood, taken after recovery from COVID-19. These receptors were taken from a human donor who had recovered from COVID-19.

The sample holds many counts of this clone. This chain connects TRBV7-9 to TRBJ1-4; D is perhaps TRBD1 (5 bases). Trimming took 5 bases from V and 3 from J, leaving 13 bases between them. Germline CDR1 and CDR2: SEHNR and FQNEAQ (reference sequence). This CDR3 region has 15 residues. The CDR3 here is CASSKEGLPNEKLFF. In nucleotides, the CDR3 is TGTGCCAGCAGCAAAGAGGGACTTCCTAATGAAAAACTGTTTTTT.

The CDR3 sequence: CASSYSDNYEQYF. For the CDR3, the DNA is TGTGCCAGCAGTTACTCTGATAACTACGAGCAGTACTTC. J is TRBJ2-7 and V is TRBV6-5; D remains ambiguous. V was clipped by 0 bases and J by 3 bases, with 6 bases between them. CDR3 length: 13 amino acids. Looked up from germline, CDR1 is MNHEY and CDR2 is SVGAGI.

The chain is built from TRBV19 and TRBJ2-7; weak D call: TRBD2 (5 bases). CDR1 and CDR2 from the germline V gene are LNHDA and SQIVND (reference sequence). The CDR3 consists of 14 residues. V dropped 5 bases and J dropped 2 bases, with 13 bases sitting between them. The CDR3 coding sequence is TGTGCCAGTAGTGGAGGTGGCCTCCCCTACGAGCAGTACTTC. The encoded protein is CASSGGGLPYEQYF.

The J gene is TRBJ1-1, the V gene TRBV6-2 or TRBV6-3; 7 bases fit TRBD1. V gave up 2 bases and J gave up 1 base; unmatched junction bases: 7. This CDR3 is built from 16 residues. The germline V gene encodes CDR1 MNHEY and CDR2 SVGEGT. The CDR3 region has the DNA TGTGCCAGCAGTTACCGCAGGGGGGGGCGGAACACTGAAGCTTTCTTT. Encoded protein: CASSYRRGGRNTEAFF.

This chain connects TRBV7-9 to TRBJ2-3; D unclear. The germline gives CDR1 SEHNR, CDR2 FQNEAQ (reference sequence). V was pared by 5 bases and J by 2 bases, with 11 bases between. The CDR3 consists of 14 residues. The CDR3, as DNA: TGTGCCAGCAGCCTCTCCGAGTTCACAGATACGCAGTATTTT. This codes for CASSLSEFTDTQYF.

CDR3 nucleotide sequence: TGTGCCAGCAGTGGAGGACAGGGGGGAGGGGAGCTGTTTTTT. Translating it yields CASSGGQGGGELFF. The V call is TRBV2, the J call TRBJ2-2, with 10 positions matching TRBD1. CDR3 size: 14 residues. V was pared by 4 bases and J by 8 bases, with 4 bases of the junction left unmatched. The germline V gene encodes CDR1 SNHLY and CDR2 FYNNEI.

This CDR3 reads CASSQQRNTEAFF. Written as DNA, the CDR3 is TGCGCCAGCAGCCAACAAAGGAACACTGAAGCTTTCTTT. This chain uses TRBV5-1 with TRBJ1-1, with D uncertain. This CDR3 comprises 13 residues. Trimming shortened V by 4 bases and J by 1 base, and 8 bases separated the two germline ends. Germline V lookup: CDR1 SGHRS, CDR2 YFSETQ.

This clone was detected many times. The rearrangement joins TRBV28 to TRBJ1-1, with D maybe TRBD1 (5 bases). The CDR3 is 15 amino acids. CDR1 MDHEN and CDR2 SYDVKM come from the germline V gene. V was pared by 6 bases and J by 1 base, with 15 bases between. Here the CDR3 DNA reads TGTGCCAGCAGCCTTCGACAGCCCGGGAACACTGAAGCTTTCTTT. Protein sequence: CASSLRQPGNTEAFF.

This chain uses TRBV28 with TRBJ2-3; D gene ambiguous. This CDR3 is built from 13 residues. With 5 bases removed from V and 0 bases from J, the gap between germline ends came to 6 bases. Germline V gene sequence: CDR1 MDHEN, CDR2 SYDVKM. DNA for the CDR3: TGTGCCAGCAGTCCCCCTAGCACAGATACGCAGTATTTT. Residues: CASSPPSTDTQYF.

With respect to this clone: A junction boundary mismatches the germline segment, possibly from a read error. For the CDR3, the DNA is TGTGTCAGCAGCGAACTAGCGGGGGGTGCAGATACGCAGTATTTT. Residues: CVSSELAGGADTQYF. V and J are TRBV27 and TRBJ2-3; 12 nucleotides line up with TRBD2. CDR3 size: 15 residues. The germline V gene encodes CDR1 MNHEY and CDR2 SMNVEV (reference sequence).

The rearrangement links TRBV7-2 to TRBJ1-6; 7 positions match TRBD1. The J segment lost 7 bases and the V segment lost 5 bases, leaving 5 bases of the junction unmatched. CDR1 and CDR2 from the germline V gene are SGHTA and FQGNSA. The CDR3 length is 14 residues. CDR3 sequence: CASSATGPNSPLHF. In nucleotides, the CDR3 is TGTGCCAGCAGCGCGACAGGGCCCAATTCACCCCTCCACTTT.

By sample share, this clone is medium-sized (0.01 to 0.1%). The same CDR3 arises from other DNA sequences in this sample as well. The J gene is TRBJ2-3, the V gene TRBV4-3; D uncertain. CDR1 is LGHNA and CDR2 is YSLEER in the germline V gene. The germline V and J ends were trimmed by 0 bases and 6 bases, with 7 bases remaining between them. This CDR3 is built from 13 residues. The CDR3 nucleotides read TGCGCCAGCAGCCAAGATCGCGTTGATACGCAGTATTTT. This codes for CASSQDRVDTQYF.

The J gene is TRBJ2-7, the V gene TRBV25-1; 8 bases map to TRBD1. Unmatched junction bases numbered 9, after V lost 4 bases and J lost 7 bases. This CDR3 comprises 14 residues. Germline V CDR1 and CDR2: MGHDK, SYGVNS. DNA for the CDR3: TGTGCCAGCAGTGTGACAGGGGCCGGGCTGGAGCAGTACTTC. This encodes CASSVTGAGLEQYF.